These T cell receptor beta chains were read from a single sample in a study of Graves' ophthalmopathy and Graves' hyperthyroidism. TCRdb re-derived calls from the multiplex PCR reads in MiXCR, one entry per CDR3 protein. The top ten hold approximately 10% of the sample, which has roughly 1.1 million distinct CDR3 sequences, around a third seen once. Sequencing was done on a sample of peripheral blood or thyroid tissue (not recorded which). These receptors all stem from an adult man with Graves' hyperthyroidism. CDR3s include the opening cysteine and the closing phenylalanine or tryptophan. Each record gives: V gene, CDR3 length, J gene, D gene, clone size, CDR3 protein, CDR3 DNA. The D gene is left open where the match is weak. Size is omitted from some rows. Given values are once, few, many or a class for expanded clones.

>TRBV9|17|TRBJ2-5|NA|many
CASSSNRGAGQQETQYF
TGTGCCAGCAGCTCAAATCGGGGGGCGGGACAGCAAGAGACCCAGTACTTC
>TRBV27|14|TRBJ1-1|NA|NA
CASNSGTMNTEAFF
TGTGCCAGCAATTCGGGGACCATGAACACTGAAGCTTTCTTT
>TRBV9|14|TRBJ2-2|NA|few
CASERSGYTGELFF
TGTGCCAGCGAACGGTCTGGGTATACCGGGGAGCTGTTTTTT
>TRBV7-9|14|TRBJ2-5|TRBD1|once
CASSIPGQQETQYF
TGTGCCAGCAGTATACCGGGACAGCAAGAGACCCAGTACTTC
>TRBV13|16|TRBJ2-5|TRBD2|few
CASSFYLTSAQETQYF
TGTGCCAGCAGCTTTTATCTGACTAGCGCTCAAGAGACCCAGTACTTC
>TRBV24-1|18|TRBJ2-2|NA|many
CATSDAGTVDYVTGELFF
TGTGCCACCAGTGACGCCGGGACAGTGGACTATGTCACCGGGGAGCTGTTTTTT
>TRBV29-1|11|TRBJ1-1|NA|NA
CSVAGDTEAFF
TGCAGCGTTGCTGGGGACACTGAAGCTTTCTTT
>TRBV10-3|13|TRBJ1-4|NA|once
CAIGGRTTEKLFF
TGTGCCATCGGTGGGCGGACCACTGAAAAACTGTTTTTT
>TRBV10-2|9|TRBJ1-2|NA|once
CAGPLDYTF
TGCGCCGGCCCCCTAGACTACACCTTC
>TRBV4-3|18|TRBJ2-7|TRBD1|few
CASSQGGTGGVDRYEQYF
TGCGCCAGCAGCCAAGGTGGGACAGGGGGAGTAGATCGCTACGAGCAGTACTTC
>TRBV29-1|12|TRBJ2-5|TRBD2|NA
CSLRPGGETQYF
TGCAGCCTCAGGCCGGGGGGGGAGACCCAGTACTTC
>TRBV7-9|14|TRBJ2-7|NA|once
CASSPRSGADEQYF
TGTGCCAGCAGCCCCCGCTCGGGAGCGGACGAGCAGTACTTC
>TRBV28|13|TRBJ1-1|NA|few
CASSPPPSTEAFF
TGTGCCAGCAGTCCCCCCCCGAGTACTGAAGCTTTCTTT
>TRBV20-1|13|TRBJ1-5|NA|NA
CSARETQAQPQHF
TGCAGTGCTAGAGAAACACAGGCTCAGCCCCAGCATTTT
>TRBV7-3|11|TRBJ2-5|NA|NA
CASRTVATQYF
TGTGCCAGCAGGACGGTAGCGACCCAGTACTTC
>TRBV10-3|14|TRBJ1-6|TRBD1|once
CAISPGTGNSPLHF
TGTGCCATCAGTCCCGGGACAGGGAACTCACCCCTCCACTTT
>TRBV7-2|13|TRBJ1-2|NA|NA
CASSGQRRSGYTF
TGCGCCAGCAGCGGTCAGAGGAGATCGGGCTACACCTTC
>TRBV7-9|13|TRBJ2-2|NA|NA
CASSLSQYGELFF
TGTGCCAGCAGTTTATCACAGTACGGGGAGCTGTTTTTT
>TRBV10-2|13|TRBJ1-4|TRBD1|many
CASRGQGLEKLFF
TGCGCCAGCAGGGGACAGGGATTGGAAAAACTGTTTTTT
>TRBV10-3|12|TRBJ1-1|NA|few
CAISDMNSEAFF
TGTGCCATCAGTGACATGAACTCTGAAGCTTTCTTT
>TRBV11-2|15|TRBJ2-7|NA|many
CASSLVRTNTGEQYF
TGTGCCAGCAGCTTAGTTAGGACAAACACCGGTGAGCAGTACTTC
>TRBV5-8|17|TRBJ1-2|NA|many
CASRRTGSLRGFYGYTF
TGTGCCAGCAGGAGAACAGGCTCACTCCGAGGATTCTATGGCTACACCTTC
>TRBV15|14|TRBJ1-6|NA|NA
CATSEGRARSPLHF
TGTGCCACCAGCGAGGGGAGGGCTCGTTCACCCCTCCACTTT